This T cell receptor (beta chain) was sequenced for a study of Graves' ophthalmopathy and Graves' hyperthyroidism. Trimming removed 5 bases from V and 0 bases from J; junction bases left unmatched: 4. CDR1 and CDR2 (germline): GTSNPN, SVGIG (reference sequence). This CDR3 region has 14 residues. This clonotype was picked up many times. Its target is not known. The study, taken as a whole, reports: Classification of ophthalmopathy versus stable hyperthyroidism by a 13-signature model yielded about 90% sensitivity and around 77% specificity. Sensitivity reached roughly 70% and specificity about 72% when the model predicted ophthalmopathy progression.

As diagnostic evidence, clinical symptoms, serum thyroxine, TRAb, thyroid ultrasound and orbital computed tomography were relied upon. Amplification of the TCR beta CDR3 regions used RNA transcripts (as template). First-round RT-PCR with HTBI primers preceded a second-round multiplex PCR. TCRdb re-called the multiplex PCR reads through MiXCR, storing one row per CDR3 protein. The sample comprises over 450,000 distinct CDR3 sequences, approximately 15% of which are singletons, and more than 8.5% rests with the top ten. This clonotype originated in a woman aged 30 to 39 with Graves' ophthalmopathy. The chain employs TRBV30 and TRBJ1-1; 9 nucleotides match TRBD1. The source material was blood. In DNA, the CDR3 is TGTGCCTGGGGGACAGGGCCCTTGAACACTGAAGCTTTCTTT. It translates to CAWGTGPLNTEAFF.